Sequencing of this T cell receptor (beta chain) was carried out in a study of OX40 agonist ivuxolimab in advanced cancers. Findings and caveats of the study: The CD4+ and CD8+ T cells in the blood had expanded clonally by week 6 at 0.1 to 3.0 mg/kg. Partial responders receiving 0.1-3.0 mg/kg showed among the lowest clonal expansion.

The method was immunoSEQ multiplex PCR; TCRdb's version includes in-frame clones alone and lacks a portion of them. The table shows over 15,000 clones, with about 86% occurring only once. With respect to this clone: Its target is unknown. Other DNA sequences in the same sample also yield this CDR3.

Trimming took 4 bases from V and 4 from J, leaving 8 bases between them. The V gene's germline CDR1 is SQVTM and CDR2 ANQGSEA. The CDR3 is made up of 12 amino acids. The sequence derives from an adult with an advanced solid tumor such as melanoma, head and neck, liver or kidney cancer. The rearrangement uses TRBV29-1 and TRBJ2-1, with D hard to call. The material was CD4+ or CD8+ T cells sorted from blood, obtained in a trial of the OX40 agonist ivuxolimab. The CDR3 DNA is TGCAGCGTTGGGGAACTTTACAATGAGCAGTTCTTC. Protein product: CSVGELYNEQFF.